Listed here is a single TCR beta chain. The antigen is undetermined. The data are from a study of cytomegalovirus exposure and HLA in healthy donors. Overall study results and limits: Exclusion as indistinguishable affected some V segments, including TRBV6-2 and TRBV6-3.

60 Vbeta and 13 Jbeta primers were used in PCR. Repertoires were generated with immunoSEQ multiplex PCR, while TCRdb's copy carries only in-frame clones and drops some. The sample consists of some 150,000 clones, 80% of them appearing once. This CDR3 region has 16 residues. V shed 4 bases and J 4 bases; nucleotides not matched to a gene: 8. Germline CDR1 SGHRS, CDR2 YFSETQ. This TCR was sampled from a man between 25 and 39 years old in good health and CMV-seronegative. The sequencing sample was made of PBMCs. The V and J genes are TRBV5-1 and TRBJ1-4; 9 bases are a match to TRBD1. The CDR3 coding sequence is TGCGCCAGCAGCAAGGGACAGGGTGAGAGTAATGAAAAACTGTTTTTT. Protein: CASSKGQGESNEKLFF.